Listed below are T cell receptor beta chains from one sample, sequenced in a study of CD8 T cells in Susac syndrome. One entry per CDR3 protein results from TCRdb running MiXCR on the immunoSEQ multiplex PCR reads. The table shows about 81,000 distinct CDR3 sequences, with 94% occurring only once. The source material was CD8+ T cells from PBMCs. These receptors were taken from a human donor with Susac syndrome. The CDR3 runs from the conserved cysteine through the conserved F or W. The order of the fields is clone size, J gene, D gene, V gene, CDR3 protein, CDR3 DNA. A D gene is named only where the DNA matches it firmly. Rows may omit the clone size; those that give it use once, few, many or a size class.

>.|TRBJ2-7|.|TRBV20-1
CSARGQGGLSYEQYF
TGCAGTGCTAGAGGACAGGGAGGTCTATCCTACGAGCAGTACTTC
>.|TRBJ1-5|.|TRBV7-9
CASSLAESTSNQPQHF
TGTGCCAGCAGCTTAGCCGAGAGCACAAGCAATCAGCCCCAGCATTTT
>once|TRBJ1-1|.|TRBV7-9
CASSSPQGLNTEAFF
TGTGCCAGCAGCTCCCCACAGGGATTGAACACTGAAGCTTTCTTT
>.|TRBJ2-1|TRBD2|TRBV29-1
CSGSGGGHNEQFF
TGCAGTGGCTCGGGAGGGGGGCACAATGAGCAGTTCTTC
>.|TRBJ2-1|TRBD1|TRBV20-1
CSARPTGHEQFF
TGCAGTGCTAGACCGACAGGGCATGAGCAGTTCTTC
>.|TRBJ2-3|TRBD2|TRBV7-3
CASSLYPLAGDLTDTQYF
TGTGCCAGCAGCTTATACCCTCTAGCGGGAGACCTCACAGATACGCAGTATTTT
>.|TRBJ2-7|.|TRBV27
CASSKHGYEQYF
TGTGCCAGCAGCAAACACGGCTACGAGCAGTACTTC
>.|TRBJ2-1|.|TRBV7-2
CASSQGHQQFF
TGTGCCAGCAGCCAGGGACATCAGCAGTTCTTC
>.|TRBJ1-1|.|TRBV20-1
CSARVLVNTEAFF
TGCAGTGCTAGAGTGCTGGTTAACACTGAAGCTTTCTTT
>once|TRBJ1-3|.|TRBV3-1
CASSQGGRPGNTIYF
TGTGCCAGCAGCCAAGGGGGGCGACCCGGAAACACCATATATTTT
>.|TRBJ2-3|.|TRBV29-1
CSVTGRVDTQYF
TGCAGCGTTACGGGCCGCGTGGATACGCAGTATTTT
>.|TRBJ1-1|.|TRBV27
CASSFGGTNTEAFF
TGTGCCAGCAGTTTCGGGGGTACAAACACTGAAGCTTTCTTT
>.|TRBJ1-5|TRBD1|TRBV6-1
CASSTTGGRSNQPQHF
TGTGCCAGCAGTACGACAGGGGGTCGGAGCAATCAGCCCCAGCATTTT
>.|TRBJ1-2|TRBD1|TRBV19
CASKTGRDWYGYTF
TGTGCCAGCAAGACAGGGCGGGACTGGTATGGCTACACCTTC
>.|TRBJ2-1|.|TRBV5-1
CASSFSAGNEQFF
TGCGCCAGCAGCTTCAGCGCAGGGAACGAGCAGTTCTTC
>.|TRBJ2-2|.|TRBV5-1
CASSSEAGELFF
TGCGCCAGCAGCTCGGAGGCCGGGGAGCTGTTTTTT
>.|TRBJ2-5|.|TRBV12-3/TRBV12-4
CASSFPWQIKETQYF
TGTGCCAGCAGTTTCCCATGGCAGATTAAAGAGACCCAGTACTTC
>.|TRBJ2-3|TRBD1|TRBV7-6
CASSFKAGGREDTQYF
TGTGCCAGCAGCTTCAAGGCAGGGGGCCGGGAAGATACGCAGTATTTT
>.|TRBJ2-1|.|TRBV3-1
CASSPLRGASYNEQFF
TGTGCCAGCAGCCCCCTCCGTGGGGCGTCCTACAATGAGCAGTTCTTC
>.|TRBJ2-7|TRBD1|TRBV25-1
CASRVDRGFSYEQYF
TGTGCCAGCAGAGTTGACAGGGGCTTCTCCTACGAGCAGTACTTC
>.|TRBJ1-6|TRBD1|TRBV7-9
CASSLGQGHSPLHF
TGTGCCAGCAGCTTAGGACAGGGGCACTCACCCCTCCACTTT
>.|TRBJ2-5|.|TRBV13
CASSLGGRQETQYF
TGTGCCAGCAGCTTAGGGGGGCGCCAAGAGACCCAGTACTTC
>.|TRBJ2-5|TRBD2|TRBV28
CASRGLAGVEQETQYF
TGTGCCAGCAGGGGGCTAGCGGGAGTGGAACAAGAGACCCAGTACTTC
>.|TRBJ2-5|TRBD1|TRBV5-6
CASSSKDREETQYF
TGTGCCAGCAGCTCCAAGGACAGGGAAGAGACCCAGTACTTC
>.|TRBJ1-1|.|TRBV7-9
CASSLGEGEAFF
TGTGCCAGCAGCTTAGGGGAGGGTGAAGCTTTCTTT
>.|TRBJ2-5|.|TRBV5-6
CASSLVERRETQYF
TGTGCCAGCAGCTTGGTGGAGAGGCGGGAGACCCAGTACTTC
>.|TRBJ2-4|TRBD2|TRBV24-1
CATSGGTSGDKNIQYF
TGTGCCACCAGTGGCGGGACTAGCGGGGACAAAAACATTCAGTACTTC
>.|TRBJ1-4|.|TRBV30
CAFFIATNEKLFF
TGTGCCTTCTTTATTGCAACTAATGAAAAACTGTTTTTT